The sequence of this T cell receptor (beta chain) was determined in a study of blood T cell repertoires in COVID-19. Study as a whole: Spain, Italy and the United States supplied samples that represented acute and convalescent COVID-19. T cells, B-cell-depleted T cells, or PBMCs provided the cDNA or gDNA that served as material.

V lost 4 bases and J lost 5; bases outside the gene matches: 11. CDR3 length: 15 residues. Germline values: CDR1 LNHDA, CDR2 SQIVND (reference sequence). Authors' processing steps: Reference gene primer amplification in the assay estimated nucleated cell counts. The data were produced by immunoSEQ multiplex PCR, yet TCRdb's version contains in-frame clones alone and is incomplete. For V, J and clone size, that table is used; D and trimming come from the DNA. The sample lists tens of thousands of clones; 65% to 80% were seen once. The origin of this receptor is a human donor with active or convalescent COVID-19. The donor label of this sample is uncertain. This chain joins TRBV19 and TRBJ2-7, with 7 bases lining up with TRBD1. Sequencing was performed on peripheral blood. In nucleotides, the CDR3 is TGTGCCAGTAGTACGTCGACAGGGACGGCAAACGAGCAGTACTTC. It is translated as CASSTSTGTANEQYF.